The sequence of this TCR beta chain was determined in a study of shared clonotypes between healthy human individuals. Division of CD4+ cells produced a CD45RA+ naive subset and a CD45RA-negative memory subset. This CDR3 contains 14 residues. Looked up from germline, CDR1 is MNHNY and CDR2 is SVGAGI (reference sequence). Under the authors' procedure: ImmunoSEQ output held junction-only sequences without quality scores, so filtering differed. The protocol was immunoSEQ multiplex PCR, while the TCRdb copy is restricted to in-frame clones and leaves out a portion. V, J and clone size are taken as reported in that table, and D and trimming were inferred from the DNA itself. The table records 400,000 to 600,000 clones, approximately 95% of them present only once.

The specimen was naive CD4+ T cells sorted from blood. Subset indicated: CD45RA+ positively selected. This sequence joins TRBV6-6 and TRBJ2-5, with 9 positions matching TRBD1. The closer fit of TRBJ2-7 to the DNA end suggests the J call may be wrong. The receptor was derived from a woman in her twenties or thirties in good health. The CDR3 DNA follows: TGTGCCAGCAGCAAGCCGGGACAGGGCTACGAGCAGTACTTC. Translation gives CASSKPGQGYEQYF.